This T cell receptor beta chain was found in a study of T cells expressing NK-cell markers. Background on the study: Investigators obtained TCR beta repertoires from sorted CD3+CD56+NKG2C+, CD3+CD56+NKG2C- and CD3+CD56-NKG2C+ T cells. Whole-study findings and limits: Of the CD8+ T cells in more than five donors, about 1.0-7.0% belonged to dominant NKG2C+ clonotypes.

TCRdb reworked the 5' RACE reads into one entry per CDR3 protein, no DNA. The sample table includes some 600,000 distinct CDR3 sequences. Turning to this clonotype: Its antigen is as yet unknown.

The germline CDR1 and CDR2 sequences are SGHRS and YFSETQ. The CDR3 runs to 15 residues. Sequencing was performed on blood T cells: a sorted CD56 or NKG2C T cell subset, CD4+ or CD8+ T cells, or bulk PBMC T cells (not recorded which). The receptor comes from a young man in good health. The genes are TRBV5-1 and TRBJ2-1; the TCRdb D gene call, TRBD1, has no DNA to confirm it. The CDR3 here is CASSLGRGSINEQFF.